The 27 T cell receptor beta chains presented below share a single source sample, sequenced in a study of breast tumors, draining lymph nodes, adjacent tissues (dated by TCRdb to 2016 to 2017). The library was made by multiplex PCR. Sequencing instrument: Illumina HiSeq 2000. The public reads were reprocessed in TCRdb via fastp at Q25 and MiXCR, keeping in-frame beta chains. Each record represents a unique CDR3 protein, reported with the most common genes and DNA among its rows. The sample table records 150,000 to 200,000 distinct CDR3 sequences; 30% to 40% of these occur just once. The ten largest clonotypes hold around 4.4% of the sample. The axillary draining lymph nodes of breast cancer patients were the source of the lymph node samples. Sequencing was done on a sample of axillary lymph node tissue. These receptors were collected from a female donor with breast cancer. Some clones in this sample may be carry-over from other donors' samples.

The chain employs TRBV12-3 or TRBV12-4 and TRBJ2-6; a weak D match, TRBD1 (5 bases). CDR3 length: 14 amino acids. The V end lost 5 bases, the J end lost 4 bases, and 9 bases lay between the germline ends. DNA of the CDR3: TGTGCCAGCAGTATCTACAGGGGGGCCAACGTCCTGACTTTC. Translation gives CASSIYRGANVLTF.

With respect to this clonotype: Germline and junction disagree at one end, which may indicate a read error. V usage is TRBV5-6 and J usage is TRBJ1-6; 7 nucleotides match TRBD1. The CDR3 length is 16 residues. CDR1 is SGHDT and CDR2 is YYEEEE in the germline V gene. CDR3 region: CANSPDRARWNSPLHF. The CDR3 region has the DNA TGTGCCAACAGCCCCGACAGGGCACGGTGGAATTCACCCCTCCACTTT.

This clonotype has a count of ten or more. The CDR3 DNA sequence: TGTGCCAGCAGTTACTCTCAGGCATCTAGCACAGATACGCAGTATTTT. Protein sequence: CASSYSQASSTDTQYF. The chain employs TRBV6-5 and TRBJ2-3; D ambiguous. The CDR3 spans 16 residues. Germline-derived CDR1 and CDR2 are MNHEY and SVGAGI. The germline V and J ends were trimmed by 0 bases and 0 bases, with 10 bases remaining between them.

This clonotype was detected many times. J is TRBJ2-1 and V is TRBV20-1; the match to TRBD2 covers 11 bases. CDR3 length: 13 residues. V shed 6 bases and J 7 bases; nucleotides not matched to a gene: 5. From germline, CDR1 is DFQATT and CDR2 SNEGSKA (reference sequence). Here the CDR3 reads CSATGLADNEQFF. The CDR3 nucleotides read TGCAGTGCGACGGGACTAGCGGATAATGAGCAGTTCTTC.

This clonotype was observed many times. The chain employs TRBV7-2 and TRBJ1-4; the match to TRBD1 covers 8 bases. With 4 bases clipped from V and 3 bases from J, the junction kept 4 bases outside the gene matches. The CDR3 is 15 amino acids. Germline CDR1 SGHTA, CDR2 FQGNSA. For the CDR3, the DNA is TGTGCCAGCAGCTCCCAGGGGGCGCCTAATGAAAAACTGTTTTTT. As protein: CASSSQGAPNEKLFF.

This clonotype has a handful of counts. V is TRBV28 and J is TRBJ1-2; TRBD1 might be the D (5 bases). This CDR3 region has 13 residues. CDR1 MDHEN and CDR2 SYDVKM come from the germline V gene. V was cut by 5 bases and J by 3 bases, with 10 bases left in between. The CDR3 loop reads CASSRPGDYGYTF. As DNA, the CDR3 is TGTGCCAGCAGTCGTCCGGGGGACTATGGCTACACCTTC.

CDR3 amino acids: CASSLAAGGGYGYTF. The CDR3 region has the DNA TGTGCCAGCAGCTTGGCGGCAGGGGGAGGCTATGGCTACACCTTC. The V and J genes are TRBV5-5 and TRBJ1-2, with 7 bases that match TRBD1. This CDR3 is 15 amino acids long. V lost 0 bases to trimming and J lost 4 bases; unmatched junction nucleotides: 6. Germline V gene data show CDR1 as SGHKS and CDR2 as YYEKEE (reference sequence).

Ten or more counts support this clonotype. The chain employs TRBV11-2 and TRBJ2-1; D gene ambiguous. This CDR3 is built from 14 residues. Germline assignment: CDR1 SGHAT and CDR2 FQNNGV. The ends were cut back, 4 bases at V and 9 bases at J, with 16 bases in the middle. The CDR3 bases are TGTGCCAGCAGCTCGGAGTGGGCTTGGGGTGAGCAGTTCTTC. Its translation is CASSSEWAWGEQFF. Complete variable domain (other parts from reference TRBV11-2 and TRBJ2-1): EAGVAQSPRYKIIEKRQSVAFWCNPISGHATLYWYQQILGQGPKLLIQFQNNGVVDDSQLPKDRFSAERLKGVDSTLKIQPAKLEDSAVYLCASSSEWAWGEQFFGPGTRLTVL.

V usage is TRBV7-9 and J usage is TRBJ2-5, with D unresolved. The CDR3 length is 14 residues. V was shortened by 3 bases and J by 2 bases, with 10 bases between the two germline ends. The V gene's germline CDR1 is SEHNR and CDR2 FQNEAQ (reference sequence). DNA of the CDR3: TGTGCCAGCAGCTTTGTACGGGCACAAGAGACCCAGTACTTC. Translating gives CASSFVRAQETQYF.

With regard to this clonotype: The final CDR3 position lacks the conserved phenylalanine or tryptophan, pointing to a likely read error. It is unclear where the CDR3 begins or ends on the DNA, so no DNA is shown, and the CDR3 is as TCRdb lists it. The J gene is TRBJ2-2, the V gene TRBV20-1; the table's TRBD1 call for D was not verified on the DNA. Germline-derived CDR1 and CDR2 are DFQATT and SNEGSKA (reference sequence). Termini included, the CDR3 measures 12 amino acids. CDR3 residues: CSALLAGTGGNL.

This clonotype was counted at least ten times. V is TRBV5-8 and J is TRBJ2-5; D gene uncertain. This CDR3 comprises 13 residues. CDR1 is SGHTS and CDR2 is YDEGEE in the germline V gene. With 2 bases removed from V and 3 bases from J, the gap between germline ends came to 8 bases. CDR3 DNA: TGTGCCAGCAGCTTCCATAGGGAAGAGACCCAGTACTTC. Its protein is CASSFHREETQYF.

The V call is TRBV15, the J call TRBJ2-1; D possibly matches TRBD1 or TRBD2 (6 bases each). CDR1 is LNHNV and CDR2 is YYDKDF in the germline V gene (reference sequence). This CDR3 is 17 amino acids long. The V end was cut by 10 bases, the J end by 2 bases, with 24 bases between. For the CDR3, the DNA is TGTGCCAGTACATTCCACAGGGACTTCGACACCTACAATGAGCAGTTCTTC. Its translation: CASTFHRDFDTYNEQFF.

The rearrangement joins TRBV7-8 to TRBJ2-3; D might be TRBD1 (5 bases). The CDR3 consists of 14 residues. The germline CDR1 and CDR2 sequences are SGHVS and FQNEAQ. Trimming stripped 3 bases from V and 1 base from J, with 8 bases between. DNA for the CDR3: TGTGCCAGCAGCTTGATACAGGGCACAGATACGCAGTATTTT. Residues: CASSLIQGTDTQYF.

On this clonotype itself: The final CDR3 position lacks the conserved phenylalanine or tryptophan, pointing to a likely read error. The chain couples TRBV10-1 to TRBJ1-1, with D uncertain. Germline V gives CDR1 WNHNN, CDR2 SYGVQD (reference sequence). V gave up 9 bases and J gave up 3 bases, with 17 bases separating them. This CDR3 is built from 14 residues. This CDR3 reads CASSKRGRYTEAFS. The CDR3 coding sequence is TGCGCCAGTTCTAAGAGAGGGCGATACACTGAAGCTTTCTCT.

This clonotype was recorded many times. The CDR3 DNA sequence: TGTGCCAGCAGTAGCGGGACACCGTATGGCTACACCTTC. This codes for CASSSGTPYGYTF. The rearrangement uses TRBV2 and TRBJ1-2; perhaps TRBD1 as D (6 bases). CDR1 and CDR2 (germline): SNHLY, FYNNEI. The CDR3 runs 13 residues. Trimming took 5 bases from V and 5 from J, leaving 12 bases between them.

This clonotype has at least ten counts. The rearrangement joins TRBV7-9 to TRBJ1-2; no clear D. V was trimmed by 0 bases and J by 2 bases, leaving 10 bases between them. Germline V gene lookup returns CDR1 SEHNR and CDR2 FQNEAQ (reference sequence). CDR3 length: 15 amino acids. The CDR3 nucleotides read TGTGCCAGCAGCTTAGCGCCTGGAAGGAACTATGGCTACACCTTC. It is translated as CASSLAPGRNYGYTF.

This clonotype occurred a few times. It may be a read error: a sequence one base away is much more abundant. The J gene is TRBJ1-2, the V gene TRBV7-2, with 8 bases matching TRBD1. The germline V gene has CDR1 SGHTA and CDR2 FQGNSA. The CDR3 is 15 amino acids. CDR3 in amino acids: CASSRQRTGSYGYPF. DNA of the CDR3: TGTGCCAGCAGCCGTCAGCGGACAGGGTCCTATGGCTACCCCTTC. The entire variable domain, with the rest obtained from reference TRBV7-2 and TRBJ1-2, is as follows: GAGVSQSPSNKVTEKGKDVELRCDPISGHTALYWYRQSLGQGLEFLIYFQGNSAPDKSGLPSDRFSAERTGGSVSTLTIQRTQQEDSAVYLCASSRQRTGSYGYPFGSGTRLTVV.

On this clonotype itself: The junction departs from germline at one end; a sequencing error may be responsible. J is TRBJ1-5 and V is TRBV6-2 or TRBV6-3, with TRBD1 matching 7 bases. The CDR3 is 14 residues long. Germline loops: CDR1 MNHEY, CDR2 SVGEGT. The CDR3 is CASSIQGGNRPQHF. CDR3 sequence (DNA): TGTGCCAGCAGTATTCAGGGGGGGAATCGGCCCCAGCATTTT.

The sample holds a few counts of this clonotype. The chain uses TRBV11-2 and TRBJ1-1; tentatively, D is TRBD1 (6 bases). V lost 1 base and J lost 8, with 17 bases in between. Germline lookup yields CDR1 SGHAT and CDR2 FQNNGV. CDR3 size: 15 residues. CDR3 region: CASSLVGRGLIEAFF. The CDR3 region has the DNA TGTGCCAGCAGCTTAGTGGGCAGGGGCTTAATCGAAGCTTTCTTT.

This clonotype appeared many times. The chain combines TRBV14 with TRBJ2-1, with 11 bases lining up with TRBD2. The CDR3 is made up of 16 amino acids. J was trimmed by 7 bases and V by 4 bases; bases with no gene match: 9. Germline V gene lookup returns CDR1 SGHDN and CDR2 FVKESK. As DNA, the CDR3 is TGTGCCAGCAGCCTTCGACTAGCGGGAATGGAGAATGAGCAGTTCTTC. Translation gives CASSLRLAGMENEQFF.

This clonotype was found many times. The V and J genes are TRBV6-6 and TRBJ1-6; 8 nucleotides agree with TRBD1. Losses at the gene ends were 5 bases for V and 9 bases for J; bases not matched to a gene: 12. The CDR3 is 16 amino acids. Per the germline V gene, CDR1 is MNHNY and CDR2 is SVGAGI (reference sequence). DNA of the CDR3: TGTGCCAGCAGTCCGCCCCAGGGGGCATCGGCTTCACCCCTCCACTTT. Translation: CASSPPQGASASPLHF.

This clonotype was counted at least ten times. This chain links TRBV24-1 with TRBJ2-1, with D possibly TRBD2 on 6 matching bases. CDR3 length: 15 amino acids. In germline, CDR1 is KGHDR, CDR2 SFDVKD. With 7 bases removed from V and 3 bases from J, the gap between germline ends came to 15 bases. The CDR3 reads CATRGTGEIYNEQFF. CDR3 coding DNA: TGTGCCACCAGGGGGACGGGAGAAATCTACAATGAGCAGTTCTTC.

The V and J genes are TRBV11-3 and TRBJ2-7; D is uncertain. Per germline, CDR1 SGHNT and CDR2 YENEEA. V shed 0 bases and J shed 1 base, with 25 bases lying between them. The length of the CDR3 is 20 residues. CDR3 sequence (DNA): TGTGCCAGCAGCTTAGAGCGTCGCTCGGGTGTACCATTCAGATCCTACGAGCAGTACTTC. Amino acid sequence: CASSLERRSGVPFRSYEQYF.

Ten or more counts support this clonotype. This chain connects TRBV20-1 to TRBJ1-5; D gene unclear. The germline V gene encodes CDR1 DFQATT and CDR2 SNEGSKA (reference sequence). V lost 3 bases and J 0 bases, leaving 6 bases between the germline ends. There are 13 residues in the CDR3. In DNA, the CDR3 is TGCAGTGCTAGGAGTTATAGCAATCAGCCCCAGCATTTT. It codes for CSARSYSNQPQHF.

The chain recombines TRBV20-1 with TRBJ2-5; TRBD2 might be the D (7 bases). CDR1 is DFQATT, CDR2 SNEGSKA, per germline (reference sequence). V dropped 6 bases and J dropped 2 bases, with 16 bases sitting between them. The CDR3 runs 14 residues. CDR3: CSAGGGGTQETQYF. Written as DNA, the CDR3 is TGCAGTGCCGGAGGGGGGGGGACGCAAGAGACCCAGTACTTC.

This chain uses TRBV29-1 with TRBJ2-5; TRBD2 agrees at 12 bases. V was pared by 8 bases and J by 4 bases, with 5 bases of the junction left unmatched. Germline CDR1 SQVTM, CDR2 ANQGSEA. The CDR3 length is 13 residues. CDR3 DNA: TGCAGCTTCTCGACTAGCGGGGGAGAGACCCAGTACTTC. Protein sequence: CSFSTSGGETQYF.

The chain is built from TRBV30 and TRBJ1-2; D is unresolved. V was cut by 0 bases and J by 4 bases, with 12 bases left in between. Germline V gene data show CDR1 as GTSNPN and CDR2 as SVGIG (reference sequence). The CDR3 is 14 amino acids. As DNA, the CDR3 is TGTGCCTGGAGTGTACGGCCGCAACTCTATGGCTACACCTTC. It codes for CAWSVRPQLYGYTF. Filled out from reference TRBV30 and TRBJ1-2, the complete variable domain reads SQTIHQWPATLVQPVGSPLSLECTVEGTSNPNLYWYRQAAGRGLQLLFYSVGIGQISSEVPQNLSASRPQDRQFILSSKKLLLSDSGFYLCAWSVRPQLYGYTFGSGTRLTVV.